The present entry profiles one T cell receptor (beta chain) with its context. This sample stems from a study of blood T cell repertoires in COVID-19. Original handling: The assay estimated nucleated cells by amplifying reference gene primers. The assay was immunoSEQ multiplex PCR, and TCRdb's table has in-frame clones only and misses some. The V and J calls and clone size come from that table; D and trimming were worked out from the DNA. The table shows tens of thousands of clones, with roughly 85% occurring only once. V shed 3 bases, J shed 0 bases, and the junction held 6 bases outside the gene matches. The CDR3 is 16 residues long. In germline, CDR1 is GTSNPN, CDR2 SVGIG (reference sequence).

Sequencing was carried out using peripheral blood. The TCR originated in a man aged 45-65 years with active or convalescent COVID-19. The V call is TRBV30, the J call TRBJ2-3; 10 bases are a match to TRBD2. The CDR3 is CAWRRLAGASTDTQYF. The CDR3 region has the DNA TGTGCCTGGAGGAGACTAGCGGGTGCTAGCACAGATACGCAGTATTTT.